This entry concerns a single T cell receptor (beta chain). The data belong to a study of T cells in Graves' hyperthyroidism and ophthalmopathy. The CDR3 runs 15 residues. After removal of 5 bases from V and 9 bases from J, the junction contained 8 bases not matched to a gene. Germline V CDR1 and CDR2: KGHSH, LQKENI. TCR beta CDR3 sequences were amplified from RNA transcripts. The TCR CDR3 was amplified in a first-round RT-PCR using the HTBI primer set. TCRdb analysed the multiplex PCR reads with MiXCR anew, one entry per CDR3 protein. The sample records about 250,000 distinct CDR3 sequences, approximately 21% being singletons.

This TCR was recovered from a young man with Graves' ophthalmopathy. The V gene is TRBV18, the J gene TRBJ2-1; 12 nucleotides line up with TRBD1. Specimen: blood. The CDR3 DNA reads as TGTGCCAGCTCAGCCGGGGGACAGGGGGCTAGTGAGCAGTTCTTC. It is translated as CASSAGGQGASEQFF.